The 7 T cell receptor beta chains reported below all come from one sample, sequenced in a study of metastatic and nonmetastatic thyroid tumors. TCRdb re-called clones via MiXCR from the PCR reads. In the table there are 55,000 to 75,000 clones, 15% to 20% of which are singletons. All patients were untreated before thyroid surgery. The sample comprised blood. These receptors came from a female donor with papillary thyroid cancer or a benign thyroid nodule (not recorded which). Some clones in this sample may be carry-over from other donors' samples.

Ten or more counts support this clone. The V call is TRBV3-1, the J call TRBJ1-1; TRBD1 matches at 7 bases. This CDR3 has 18 residues. J was trimmed by 1 base and V by 1 base; bases with no gene match: 12. Germline values: CDR1 LGHDT, CDR2 YNNKEL (reference sequence). The DNA of the CDR3 is TGTGCCAGCAGCCAAGGTATGCAGGGGGTCACTTCGAACACTGAAGCTTTCTTT. Its protein product is CASSQGMQGVTSNTEAFF.

This clone was seen repeatedly, ten times or more. V and J are TRBV6-1 and TRBJ1-2; D unresolved. CDR1 MNHNS and CDR2 SASEGT come from the germline V gene. This CDR3 is built from 11 residues. V lost 0 bases and J 6 bases, leaving 2 bases between the germline ends. The DNA of the CDR3 is TGTGCCAGCAGTGAAGCTGATGGCTACACCTTC. It translates to CASSEADGYTF.

In regard to this clone: Being one base from a much bigger clone, this may be a read error. The sample has other DNA sequences that encode this CDR3 too. This rearrangement joins TRBV29-1 to TRBJ1-5; D remains unclear. This CDR3 has 13 amino acids. CDR1 is SQVTM, CDR2 ANQGSEA, per germline. In DNA form, the CDR3 reads TGCAGCGTCCAAGCAGCCTTCAATCAGCCCCAACATTTT. It translates to CSVQAAFNQPQHF.

The V and J genes are TRBV30 and TRBJ1-2; 8 bases align to TRBD1. Trimming removed 4 bases from V and 13 bases from J; junction bases left unmatched: 14. Germline V gene data show CDR1 as GTSNPN and CDR2 as SVGIG (reference sequence). The CDR3 has 13 residues. CDR3 DNA: TGTGCCTGGACCTTAAATCGGACAGGGAGCATCACCTTC. It yields the protein CAWTLNRTGSITF.

This clone was seen at least ten times. The genes are TRBV18 and TRBJ1-1; maybe TRBD1 (6 bases). There are 15 residues in the CDR3. V was pared by 3 bases and J by 3 bases, with 14 bases between. CDR1 KGHSH and CDR2 LQKENI come from the germline V gene. The CDR3 protein is CASSPQQGMDTEAFF. The CDR3 bases are TGTGCCAGCTCACCCCAACAGGGTATGGACACTGAAGCTTTCTTT.

The genes are TRBV12-3 or TRBV12-4 and TRBJ2-7; possibly TRBD2 for D (6 bases). This CDR3 comprises 11 residues. V gave up 7 bases and J gave up 4 bases, with 8 bases separating them. CDR3 protein: CASTSEYEQYF. CDR3 DNA sequence: TGTGCCAGCACTAGCGAGTACGAGCAGTACTTC.

The J gene is TRBJ2-7, the V gene TRBV30, with D perhaps TRBD1 (5 bases). CDR3 length: 15 residues. CDR1 GTSNPN and CDR2 SVGIG come from the germline V gene (reference sequence). Between the trimmed V and J ends, which lost 0 bases and 5 bases, there was a span of 17 bases. CDR3: CAWSVMGRESNEQYF. The CDR3 bases are TGTGCCTGGAGTGTGATGGGCAGGGAATCTAACGAGCAGTACTTC.